These 20 T cell receptor beta chains originate from one sample sequenced in a study of STAT5B mutations in CD4+ large granular lymphocyte leukemia. The table came from immunoSEQ multiplex PCR; TCRdb's copy has only in-frame clones and leaves some out. Seen here are 34,000 or so clones, approximately 86% observed once, and the top ten hold less than 4.5%. Material: CD4+ T cells from blood buffy coats. The receptors originated from a human donor in good health.

The J gene is TRBJ1-3, the V gene TRBV15; D not certain. From germline, CDR1 is LNHNV and CDR2 YYDKDF (reference sequence). This CDR3 has 15 amino acids. V was clipped by 0 bases and J by 4 bases, with 10 bases between them. The CDR3 loop reads CATSRDMRSGNTIYF. CDR3 DNA: TGTGCCACCAGCAGAGATATGAGATCCGGAAACACCATATATTTT. Drawing the rest from reference TRBV15 and TRBJ1-3, the complete variable domain is DAMVIQNPRYQVTQFGKPVTLSCSQTLNHNVMYWYQQKSSQAPKLLFHYYDKDFNNEADTPDNFQSRRPNTSFCFLDIRSPGLGDTAMYLCATSRDMRSGNTIYFGEGSWLTVV.

The V call is TRBV4-3, the J call TRBJ2-7; tentative D call: TRBD1 (6 bases). This CDR3 contains 15 residues. The germline V and J ends were trimmed by 2 bases and 2 bases, with 13 bases remaining between them. Germline-derived CDR1 and CDR2 are LGHNA and YSLEER. CDR3 coding DNA: TGCGCCAGCAGCCAACTTCAGGGGTCCACCTACGAGCAGTACTTC. Translated, it gives CASSQLQGSTYEQYF.

V gene TRBV29-1 combines with J gene TRBJ2-5; D not certain. Germline V gene data show CDR1 as SQVTM and CDR2 as ANQGSEA. CDR3 length: 11 residues. V dropped 4 bases and J dropped 5 bases, with 8 bases sitting between them. CDR3: CSVGIGETQYF. DNA of the CDR3: TGCAGCGTTGGAATCGGGGAGACCCAGTACTTC.

The rearrangement links TRBV4-1 to TRBJ1-4, with D perhaps TRBD1 (6 bases). This CDR3 is 14 amino acids long. V was trimmed by 7 bases and J by 0 bases, leaving 9 bases between them. Germline loops: CDR1 MGHRA, CDR2 YSYEKL. The CDR3 sequence: CASTWTATNEKLFF. The CDR3 bases are TGCGCCAGCACCTGGACAGCAACTAATGAAAAACTGTTTTTT.

The CDR3 here is CASSLVPDSSTDTQYF. The CDR3 coding sequence is TGTGCCAGCAGCTTGGTTCCAGACTCTAGCACAGATACGCAGTATTTT. The chain uses TRBV5-5 and TRBJ2-3; D call uncertain. The CDR3 consists of 16 residues. The germline V gene encodes CDR1 SGHKS and CDR2 YYEKEE (reference sequence). The ends were cut back, 0 bases at V and 0 bases at J, with 11 bases in the middle.

This clone has just a few counts. V gene TRBV4-1 combines with J gene TRBJ2-7; no definite D call. The length of the CDR3 is 14 residues. V lost 1 base to trimming and J lost 2 bases, with 9 bases between them. The germline V gene has CDR1 MGHRA and CDR2 YSYEKL. The CDR3: CASSQAETAYEQYF. CDR3 nucleotide sequence: TGCGCCAGCAGCCAAGCCGAGACGGCCTACGAGCAGTACTTC.

The genes are TRBV27 and TRBJ1-4; 7 bases fit TRBD1. In germline, CDR1 is MNHEY, CDR2 SMNVEV (reference sequence). V lost 3 bases, J lost 1 base, and 5 bases stayed unmatched. The CDR3 spans 16 residues. The CDR3 spells CASSLGRGGTNEKLFF. The CDR3, as DNA: TGTGCCAGCAGTTTGGGCAGGGGGGGAACTAATGAAAAACTGTTTTTT.

This clone was recorded only once. The chain combines TRBV19 with TRBJ1-5, with D unclear. The germline V gene encodes CDR1 LNHDA and CDR2 SQIVND (reference sequence). With 5 bases removed from V and 10 bases from J, the gap between germline ends came to 21 bases. This CDR3 is 15 amino acids long. CDR3 DNA sequence: TGTGCCAGTAGTTCTCTTTGGGGAATTGGAAGTCCCCAGCATTTT. The encoded protein is CASSSLWGIGSPQHF.

This clone was seen only once. The J gene is TRBJ2-1, the V gene TRBV7-2; 7 bases map to TRBD2. CDR1 is SGHTA, CDR2 FQGNSA, per germline. The V gene end was trimmed by 1 base and the J gene end by 7 bases; junction bases not matched to a gene: 7. CDR3 size: 15 residues. This chain's CDR3 is CASSLGRGGGNEQFF. The CDR3 DNA is TGTGCCAGCAGCTTAGGTCGCGGGGGTGGGAATGAGCAGTTCTTC.

The genes are TRBV28 and TRBJ2-7, with 10 bases fitting TRBD2. Trimming cost V 4 bases and J 6 bases; bases outside gene matches: 9. The CDR3 runs to 15 residues. The germline V gene has CDR1 MDHEN and CDR2 SYDVKM. The CDR3 loop reads CASSSLVAGGREQYF. In DNA form, the CDR3 reads TGTGCCAGCAGTTCCCTGGTAGCGGGAGGTCGCGAGCAGTACTTC. The whole variable domain, remainder taken from reference TRBV28 and TRBJ2-7, is DVKVTQSSRYLVKRTGEKVFLECVQDMDHENMFWYRQDPGLGLRLIYFSYDVKMKEKGDIPEGYSVSREKKERFSLILESASTNQTSMYLCASSSLVAGGREQYFGPGTRLTVT.

This chain connects TRBV25-1 to TRBJ2-2, with 10 bases lining up with TRBD2. V lost 3 bases to trimming and J lost 7 bases; unmatched junction nucleotides: 8. Germline lookup yields CDR1 MGHDK and CDR2 SYGVNS. The CDR3 contains 16 residues. The CDR3 DNA reads TGTGCCAGCAGTGATGCGGTAGCGGGAGGAGACGGGGAGCTGTTTTTT. Amino acid sequence: CASSDAVAGGDGELFF.

The CDR3 DNA is TGTGCCAGCAGTGTGCCAGGACGAGCGGGAAATGAGCAGTTCTTC. Its translation is CASSVPGRAGNEQFF. The genes are TRBV28 and TRBJ2-1, with 7 bases aligning to TRBD2. Looked up from germline, CDR1 is MDHEN and CDR2 is SYDVKM. The CDR3 totals 15 residues. J lost 7 bases, V lost 5 bases, and 11 bases had no gene match.

This chain connects TRBV5-6 to TRBJ1-6; perhaps TRBD1 as D (6 bases). Trimming stripped 4 bases from V and 5 bases from J, with 10 bases between. The CDR3 contains 14 residues. CDR1 is SGHDT, CDR2 YYEEEE, per germline. The DNA for the CDR3 is TGTGCCAGCAGCCCCGGACAGCATAATTCACCCCTCCACTTT. Translated, it gives CASSPGQHNSPLHF.

The chain carries TRBV15 and TRBJ1-2; D might be TRBD1 (5 bases). V was trimmed by 0 bases and J by 4 bases, leaving 12 bases between them. The CDR3 is 15 amino acids. Germline lookup yields CDR1 LNHNV and CDR2 YYDKDF (reference sequence). The chain's CDR3 is CATSRDPPGFYGYTF. CDR3 DNA sequence: TGTGCCACCAGCAGAGATCCCCCAGGGTTCTATGGCTACACCTTC.

The genes are TRBV7-2 and TRBJ1-5; the D is unclear. The CDR3 length is 13 residues. Germline CDR1 and CDR2: SGHTA and FQGNSA. Between the trimmed V and J ends, which lost 6 bases and 2 bases, there was a span of 8 bases. The CDR3 sequence is CASSFDGNQPQHF. The CDR3 coding sequence is TGTGCCAGCAGTTTCGATGGCAATCAGCCCCAGCATTTT.

This clone showed up just once. The chain carries TRBV27 and TRBJ2-2; D possibly corresponds to TRBD2 (5 bases). The CDR3 contains 14 residues. Trimming left V 5 bases short and J 7 bases short, with 14 bases between. The V gene's germline CDR1 is MNHEY and CDR2 SMNVEV (reference sequence). For the CDR3, the DNA is TGTGCCAGCAGTCTAAGGGAGCTGGGCGGGGAGCTGTTTTTT. Translating it yields CASSLRELGGELFF.

This clone was seen a single time. CDR3 nucleotides: TGTGCCAGCAGCCCGAAGGCCGGGGGGAGCTCCTACAATGAGCAGTTCTTC. Protein: CASSPKAGGSSYNEQFF. The chain couples TRBV4-2 to TRBJ2-1; TRBD2 matches 7 bases. Germline CDR1 is LGHNA and CDR2 is YNFKEQ. The CDR3 contains 17 residues. Trimming took 4 bases from V and 0 from J; bases not matched to a gene: 9.

V is TRBV7-2 and J is TRBJ2-7, with 7 bases lining up with TRBD2. The CDR3 sequence is 14 residues long. CDR1 is SGHTA, CDR2 FQGNSA, per germline. The V and J ends lost 6 bases and 3 bases, in that order; junction bases with no gene match: 8. As DNA, the CDR3 is TGTGCCAGCAGTTATAGACTAGCTAACTACGAGCAGTACTTC. Encoded protein: CASSYRLANYEQYF.

The chain joins TRBV7-9 to TRBJ2-2, with D possibly TRBD1 on 6 matching bases. Germline assignment: CDR1 SEHNR and CDR2 FQNEAQ (reference sequence). V lost 1 base and J 6 bases, leaving 12 bases between the germline ends. The CDR3 covers 15 residues. The CDR3: CASSLETGGAGELFF. CDR3 coding DNA: TGTGCCAGCAGCTTAGAGACAGGTGGGGCCGGGGAGCTGTTTTTT.

The rearrangement links TRBV10-1 to TRBJ2-7; 9 bases are a match to TRBD1. J lost 7 bases, V lost 8 bases, and 12 bases had no gene match. Looked up from germline, CDR1 is WNHNN and CDR2 is SYGVQD (reference sequence). The CDR3 has 14 residues. The CDR3 is CASSVRTGAREQYF. The CDR3 coding sequence is TGCGCCAGCTCCGTCAGGACAGGGGCGAGAGAGCAGTACTTC.